This entry lists 10 T cell receptor beta chains sequenced from one sample in a study of T cell clonality in common variable immunodeficiency. TCRdb's copy holds only in-frame clones and misses some; the assay was immunoSEQ multiplex PCR. The specimen has tens of thousands of clones, none found just once. Specimen: peripheral blood mononuclear cells. The origin of the receptors is a person aged 18 to 75 in good health.

This clone was seen at least ten times. The DNA ends 3 residues before the CDR3 does, and the rest of the CDR3 is filled in from the germline J gene. The chain joins TRBV5-1 to TRBJ1-6, with a possible D match to TRBD1 (6 bases). Trimming removed 0 bases at V and 1 base at J, with 14 bases between. CDR3 length: 18 residues. Germline V gene data show CDR1 as SGHRS and CDR2 as YFSETQ. CDR3 protein: CASSLGTTGISYNSPLHF. Partial CDR3 DNA: TGCGCCAGCAGCTTGGGTACTACAGGGATATCCTATAATTCACCC.

The table lists this clone with a few counts. The sequenced fragment ends 3 residues before the CDR3 boundary, so the rest is inferred from the germline J gene. The J gene is TRBJ2-1, the V gene TRBV5-4; 9 nucleotides line up with TRBD1. V lost 0 bases to trimming and J lost 8 bases; unmatched junction nucleotides: 3. There are 14 residues in the CDR3. CDR1 and CDR2 from the germline V gene are SGHNT and YYREEE (reference sequence). The CDR3 DNA, read in part, is TGTGCCAGCAGCTTGGGACAGGGGGGCGATGAG. Protein product: CASSLGQGGDE. Given in full, the CDR3 is CASSLGQGGDEQFF.

This clone was observed a handful of times. The read terminates 3 residues ahead of where the CDR3 ends, so the germline J gene completes it. The chain employs TRBV7-9 and TRBJ2-4, with D uncertain. Trimming took off 2 bases at V and 4 bases at J, with 9 bases between the two ends. CDR3 length: 14 residues. Germline V gene lookup returns CDR1 SEHNR and CDR2 FQNEAQ (reference sequence). The chain's CDR3 is CASSLTLAKNIQYF. CDR3 bases read: TGTGCCAGCAGCTTAACCCTTGCGAAAAACATT.

This clone was found many times. The observed sequence ends 3 residues before the CDR3 terminus, with the missing tail filled in from the germline J gene. This chain links TRBV20-1 with TRBJ2-1, with 9 bases matching TRBD2. The CDR3 runs 14 residues. Germline V gene sequence: CDR1 DFQATT, CDR2 SNEGSKA (reference sequence). V lost 5 bases, J lost 1 base, and 3 bases stayed unmatched. The covered CDR3 bases are TGCAGTGCTCCTCTAGCGGGATCCTACAATGAG. Its translation is CSAPLAGSYNE. The whole CDR3 sequence is CSAPLAGSYNEQFF.

This clone has ten or more counts. The read falls 3 residues short of the CDR3 end, and the missing part is taken from the germline J gene. The V gene is TRBV5-1, the J gene TRBJ2-1, with TRBD1 as a possible D gene (5 bases). Trimming removed 0 bases from V and 6 bases from J, with 7 bases in between. From germline, CDR1 is SGHRS and CDR2 YFSETQ. The CDR3 runs 13 residues. CDR3 protein: CASSLDRINEQFF. Incomplete CDR3 DNA: TGCGCCAGCAGCTTGGACAGGATCAATGAG.

This clone was seen repeatedly, ten times or more. Sequencing ends 3 residues short of the CDR3 end; the germline J gene provides the rest. V is TRBV7-6 and J is TRBJ2-5, with 7 bases aligning to TRBD2. Germline CDR1 and CDR2: SGHVS and FNYEAQ. This CDR3 region has 16 residues. The V segment lost 0 bases and the J segment 0 bases; nucleotides outside the gene matches: 4. The CDR3 bases that were read are TGTGCCAGCAGCTTAGCCGTCGGGACTAACCAAGAGACC. The encoded protein is CASSLAVGTNQET. The complete CDR3 protein is CASSLAVGTNQETQYF. Variable domain in full (rest from reference TRBV7-6 and TRBJ2-5): GAGVSQSPRYKVTKRGQDVALRCDPISGHVSLYWYRQALGQGPEFLTYFNYEAQQDKSGLPNDRFSAERPEGSISTLTIQRTEQRDSAMYRCASSLAVGTNQETQYFGPGTRLLVL.

This clone was counted ten times or more. Sequencing ends 3 residues short of the CDR3 end; the germline J gene provides the rest. The chain has TRBV18 and TRBJ2-5; D not resolved. Deletions cut 3 bases from V and 4 bases from J, with 9 bases between. Germline V gene data show CDR1 as KGHSH and CDR2 as LQKENI. The CDR3 contains 13 residues. CDR3 protein: CASSPLAAETQYF. The CDR3 bases that were read are TGTGCCAGCTCACCTCTGGCGGCAGAGACC.

This clone showed up many times. From the germline J gene comes the end of the CDR3, since the read stops 3 residues before it. The chain uses TRBV24-1 and TRBJ2-3; 7 nucleotides agree with TRBD2. The trim removed 2 bases at V and 7 bases at J, leaving 8 bases unmatched. The CDR3 covers 15 residues. Per the germline V gene, CDR1 is KGHDR and CDR2 is SFDVKD. The sequenced CDR3 bases are TGTGCCACCAGTGATTCAAGGACTAGGAGTTATACG. Its protein is CATSDSRTRSYT. The CDR3 as a whole reads CATSDSRTRSYTQYF.

At least ten counts were recorded for this clone. The missing CDR3 end, 3 residues past where the read stops, is filled in from the germline J gene. The chain uses TRBV5-6 and TRBJ2-5; 9 bases fit TRBD2. The V segment lost 2 bases and the J segment 3 bases; nucleotides outside the gene matches: 5. CDR3 size: 15 residues. The germline V gene encodes CDR1 SGHDT and CDR2 YYEEEE. The covered CDR3 bases are TGTGCCAGCAGCTTCAGCGGGGGGCGAAAAGAGACC. As protein: CASSFSGGRKET. The full CDR3 protein is CASSFSGGRKETQYF. Full variable domain (remainder filled in from reference TRBV5-6 and TRBJ2-5): DAGVTQSPTHLIKTRGQQVTLRCSPKSGHDTVSWYQQALGQGPQFIFQYYEEEERQRGNFPDRFSGHQFPNYSSELNVNALLLGDSALYLCASSFSGGRKETQYFGPGTRLLVL.

This clone was counted ten times or more. From the germline J gene comes the end of the CDR3, since the read stops 3 residues before it. This sequence joins TRBV12-3 or TRBV12-4 and TRBJ1-1; D perhaps matches TRBD1 (6 bases). This CDR3 comprises 14 residues. Trimming removed 2 bases at V and 1 base at J, with 8 bases between. This CDR3 reads CASSLQGTNTEAFF. The part of the CDR3 DNA that was read is TGTGCCAGCAGTTTACAGGGGACGAACACTGAA.